Below are 20 T cell receptor beta chains sequenced from a single sample in a study of shared clonotypes between healthy human individuals. The protocol was immunoSEQ multiplex PCR, while the TCRdb copy is restricted to in-frame clones and leaves out a portion. The sample comprises about 480,000 clones, nearly 80% of which are singletons, and 12% rests with the top ten. The sample comprised PBMCs. The receptors come from a woman between 40 and 50 years old in good health. Some clones in this sample may be carry-over from other donors' samples.

The count of this clone is one. Relative to the germline gene, one junction end is altered; a read error may explain this. The chain joins TRBV4-3 to TRBJ2-1; 12 nucleotides line up with TRBD2. This CDR3 is 18 amino acids long. CDR1 and CDR2 from the germline V gene are LGHNA and YSLEER. This CDR3 is CAGSQYWRLAGGIDEQFF. The CDR3 DNA reads TGCGCCGGCAGCCAATATTGGCGGCTAGCGGGAGGGATCGATGAGCAGTTCTTC.

V and J are TRBV7-8 and TRBJ2-5; D gene ambiguous. Germline CDR1 SGHVS, CDR2 FQNEAQ. CDR3 length: 14 amino acids. V was trimmed by 5 bases and J by 5 bases, leaving 15 bases between them. CDR3: CASSPRRVWETQYF. CDR3 DNA: TGTGCCAGCAGCCCTCGAAGGGTCTGGGAGACCCAGTACTTC.

CDR3 sequence (DNA): TGTGCCACCCGGGTCCCCCAAGAGACCCAGTACTTC. Amino acids: CATRVPQETQYF. This chain links TRBV2 with TRBJ2-5, with D unclear. The V end lost 10 bases, the J end lost 1 base, and 10 bases lay between the germline ends. The CDR3 runs 12 residues. Germline lookup yields CDR1 SNHLY and CDR2 FYNNEI.

In its sample, this clone was seen many times. The chain combines TRBV6-4 with TRBJ2-1, with a weak D call TRBD1 (5 bases). V gave up 0 bases and J gave up 8 bases, with 17 bases separating them. The CDR3 runs 16 residues. Germline-derived CDR1 and CDR2 are MRHNA and SNTAGT. CDR3 sequence (DNA): TGTGCCAGCAGTGACTCGAAGGGGCGAGATCTCGATGAGCAGTTCTTC. It translates to CASSDSKGRDLDEQFF.

The chain recombines TRBV15 with TRBJ2-1; D is uncertain. This CDR3 has 13 amino acids. The germline gives CDR1 LNHNV, CDR2 YYDKDF (reference sequence). Trimming took 0 bases from V and 9 from J, leaving 9 bases between them. In nucleotides, the CDR3 is TGTGCCACCAGCAGAGATGGGATGGGTGAGCAGTTCTTC. It yields the protein CATSRDGMGEQFF.

Turning to this clone: In the same sample, other DNA sequences code for this CDR3. V and J are TRBV2 and TRBJ2-7; the D is unclear. Germline V lookup: CDR1 SNHLY, CDR2 FYNNEI. V dropped 3 bases and J dropped 2 bases, with 5 bases sitting between them. CDR3 length equals 12 residues. CDR3: CASSDSPYEQYF. DNA of the CDR3: TGTGCCAGCAGTGATTCCCCCTACGAGCAGTACTTC.

The V and J genes are TRBV6-6 and TRBJ1-4; 7 nucleotides match TRBD1. The CDR3 sequence is 15 residues long. V was clipped by 6 bases and J by 2 bases; unmatched bases: 6. Germline V gene sequence: CDR1 MNHNY, CDR2 SVGAGI (reference sequence). Here the CDR3 DNA reads TGTGCCAGCAGCCTCCACAGGGGCACTAATGAAAAACTGTTTTTT. This codes for CASSLHRGTNEKLFF.

The chain recombines TRBV30 with TRBJ2-5; D is perhaps TRBD1 (7 bases). CDR1 is GTSNPN, CDR2 SVGIG, per germline (reference sequence). V shed 5 bases and J shed 4 bases, with 14 bases lying between them. This CDR3 is built from 13 residues. This CDR3 is CAWSAGGPETQYF. The CDR3 DNA follows: TGTGCCTGGTCCGCAGGGGGGCCAGAGACCCAGTACTTC.

This chain links TRBV2 with TRBJ2-7; D perhaps matches TRBD1 (6 bases). The CDR3 is made up of 14 amino acids. Trimming cost V 4 bases and J 2 bases, with 12 bases left between them. Looked up from germline, CDR1 is SNHLY and CDR2 is FYNNEI. CDR3 nucleotide sequence: TGTGCCAGCAGTGCCCAGACAGGCCCCTACGAGCAGTACTTC. Translated: CASSAQTGPYEQYF.

This clone was picked up many times. This same CDR3 is encoded by further DNA sequences in the sample. The genes are TRBV7-2 and TRBJ1-4; the D is unclear. Germline-derived CDR1 and CDR2 are SGHTA and FQGNSA. V was trimmed by 3 bases and J by 6 bases, leaving 11 bases between them. This CDR3 spans 14 amino acids. The CDR3 coding sequence is TGTGCCAGCAGCTTCCGGGGTTGGGATGAAAAACTGTTTTTT. It is translated as CASSFRGWDEKLFF.

The chain joins TRBV6-5 to TRBJ1-4; 9 positions agree with TRBD1. After removal of 4 bases from V and 8 bases from J, the junction contained 5 bases not matched to a gene. The CDR3 contains 14 residues. Germline values: CDR1 MNHEY, CDR2 SVGAGI. CDR3 protein: CASSSQGAVEKLFF. The DNA for the CDR3 is TGTGCCAGCAGTTCACAGGGGGCGGTGGAAAAACTGTTTTTT.

The sample holds one count of this clone. The CDR3 nucleotides are TGTGCCAGTAGTGGGACTAGCGGAGACACCGGGGAGCTGTTTTTT. It specifies CASSGTSGDTGELFF. This chain connects TRBV19 to TRBJ2-2, with 11 nucleotides matching TRBD2. The ends lost 5 bases at V and 3 bases at J; junction bases unmatched: 2. The CDR3 is 15 amino acids. CDR1 is LNHDA and CDR2 is SQIVND in the germline V gene (reference sequence).

The chain is built from TRBV5-6 and TRBJ1-1, with D unresolved. V was pared by 2 bases and J by 5 bases, with 10 bases between. The CDR3 has 13 residues. The germline V gene encodes CDR1 SGHDT and CDR2 YYEEEE. CDR3 DNA: TGTGCCAGCAGCTTAATTCGGCGAACTGAAGCTTTCTTT. Its protein product is CASSLIRRTEAFF. Full variable domain (rest looked up from reference TRBV5-6 and TRBJ1-1): DAGVTQSPTHLIKTRGQQVTLRCSPKSGHDTVSWYQQALGQGPQFIFQYYEEEERQRGNFPDRFSGHQFPNYSSELNVNALLLGDSALYLCASSLIRRTEAFFGQGTRLTVV.

This chain joins TRBV10-3 and TRBJ2-3; 8 bases line up with TRBD2. Germline V gene lookup returns CDR1 ENHRY and CDR2 SYGVKD. With 7 bases clipped from V and 4 bases from J, the junction kept 7 bases outside the gene matches. The CDR3 has 14 residues. The CDR3 DNA reads TGTGCCATCAAACCGGCGGGAGGAGCAGATACGCAGTATTTT. Protein sequence: CAIKPAGGADTQYF.

This chain uses TRBV28 with TRBJ1-5; unclear D gene. CDR1 and CDR2 (germline): MDHEN, SYDVKM. Trimming removed 5 bases at V and 2 bases at J, with 10 bases between. This CDR3 has 14 amino acids. CDR3 in amino acids: CASSLALGNQPQHF. CDR3 in DNA: TGTGCCAGCAGTCTAGCCCTTGGCAATCAGCCCCAGCATTTT.

This chain connects TRBV7-2 to TRBJ2-1, with 9 bases fitting TRBD2. Germline CDR1 and CDR2: SGHTA and FQGNSA. The CDR3 runs 17 residues. V lost 5 bases to trimming and J lost 4 bases; unmatched junction nucleotides: 12. The CDR3, as DNA: TGTGCCAGCAGCAAAACCTCGGGACTAGCACTTTACAATGAGCAGTTCTTC. Translated: CASSKTSGLALYNEQFF.

The chain has TRBV7-2 and TRBJ1-2; D is ambiguous. This CDR3 spans 13 amino acids. V lost 3 bases, J lost 5 bases, and 10 bases lay in between. From germline, CDR1 is SGHTA and CDR2 FQGNSA. The CDR3 sequence: CASSFGMIYGYTF. In DNA form, the CDR3 reads TGTGCCAGCAGCTTTGGGATGATATATGGCTACACCTTC.

This rearrangement joins TRBV30 to TRBJ2-7; TRBD2 matches 7 bases. V lost 0 bases to trimming and J lost 4 bases; unmatched junction nucleotides: 15. The germline V gene encodes CDR1 GTSNPN and CDR2 SVGIG (reference sequence). This CDR3 is 17 amino acids long. This chain's CDR3 is CAWSVSGIPVKPYEQYF. In DNA, the CDR3 is TGTGCCTGGAGTGTCAGCGGGATTCCCGTGAAACCTTACGAGCAGTACTTC.

Points on this clone: At the DNA level, this CDR3 is encoded by other sequences in the same sample as well. V and J are TRBV9 and TRBJ2-1; possible D gene TRBD1, 5 bases. Between the trimmed V and J ends, which lost 0 bases and 9 bases, there was a span of 10 bases. There are 13 residues in the CDR3. The V gene's germline CDR1 is SGDLS and CDR2 YYNGEE. The CDR3 sequence: CASSVVGAGEQFF. The CDR3 region has the DNA TGTGCCAGCAGCGTAGTAGGGGCCGGTGAGCAGTTCTTC.

The chain recombines TRBV2 with TRBJ1-5; 7 bases match TRBD1. The CDR3 covers 14 residues. Unmatched junction bases numbered 4, after V lost 4 bases and J lost 4 bases. CDR1 is SNHLY, CDR2 FYNNEI, per germline. The CDR3 bases are TGTGCCAGCAGTGGGGAGGGGGCAAATCAGCCCCAGCATTTT. Residues: CASSGEGANQPQHF.